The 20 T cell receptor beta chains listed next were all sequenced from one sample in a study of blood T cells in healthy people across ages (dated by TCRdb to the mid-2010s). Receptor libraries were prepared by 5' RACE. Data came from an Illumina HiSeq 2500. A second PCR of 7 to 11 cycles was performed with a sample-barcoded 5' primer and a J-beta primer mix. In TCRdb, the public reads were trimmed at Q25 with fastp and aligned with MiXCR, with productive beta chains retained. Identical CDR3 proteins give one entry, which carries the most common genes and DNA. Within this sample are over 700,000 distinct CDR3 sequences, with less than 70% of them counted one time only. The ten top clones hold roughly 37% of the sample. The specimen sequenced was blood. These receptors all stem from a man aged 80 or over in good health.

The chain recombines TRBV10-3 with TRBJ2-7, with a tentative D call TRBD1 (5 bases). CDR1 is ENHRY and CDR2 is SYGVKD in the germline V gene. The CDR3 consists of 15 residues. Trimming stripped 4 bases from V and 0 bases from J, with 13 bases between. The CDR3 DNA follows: TGTGCCATCAGTGTAGGGCAGGGCCTCTCCTACGAGCAGTACTTC. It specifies CAISVGQGLSYEQYF.

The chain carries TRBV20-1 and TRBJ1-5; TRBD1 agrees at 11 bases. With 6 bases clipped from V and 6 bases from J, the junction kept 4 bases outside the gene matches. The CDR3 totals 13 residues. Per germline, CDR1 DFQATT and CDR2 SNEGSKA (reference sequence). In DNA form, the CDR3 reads TGCAGTGCCAAGGGACAGGGGGGTCAGCCCCAGCATTTT. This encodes CSAKGQGGQPQHF.

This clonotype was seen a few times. The CDR3 is CASSLQVSGRYEQYF. The CDR3 DNA reads as TGTGCCAGCAGTCTCCAGGTGAGCGGGAGATACGAGCAGTACTTC. The genes are TRBV7-8 and TRBJ2-7; 8 nucleotides agree with TRBD2. In germline, CDR1 is SGHVS, CDR2 FQNEAQ. V gave up 6 bases and J gave up 4 bases; unmatched junction bases: 11. This CDR3 spans 15 amino acids.

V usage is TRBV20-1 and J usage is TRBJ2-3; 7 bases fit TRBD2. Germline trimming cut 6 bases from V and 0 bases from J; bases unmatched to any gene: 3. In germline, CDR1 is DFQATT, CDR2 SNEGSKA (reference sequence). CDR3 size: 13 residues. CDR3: CSAGRESTDTQYF. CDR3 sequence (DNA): TGCAGTGCAGGGCGGGAGAGCACAGATACGCAGTATTTT.

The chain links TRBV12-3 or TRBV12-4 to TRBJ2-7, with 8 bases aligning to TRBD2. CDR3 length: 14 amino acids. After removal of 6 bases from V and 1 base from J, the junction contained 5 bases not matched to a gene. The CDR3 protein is CASRGSGRSYEQYF. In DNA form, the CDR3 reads TGTGCCAGCAGGGGGAGCGGGAGATCCTACGAGCAGTACTTC.

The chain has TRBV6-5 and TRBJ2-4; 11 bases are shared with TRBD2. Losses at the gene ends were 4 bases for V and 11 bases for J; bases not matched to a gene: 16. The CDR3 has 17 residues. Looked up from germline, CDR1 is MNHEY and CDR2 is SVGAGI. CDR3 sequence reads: CASSFTGTSGRDDVQYF. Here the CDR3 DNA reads TGTGCCAGCAGTTTCACCGGGACTAGCGGCAGGGATGACGTTCAGTACTTC.

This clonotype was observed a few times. CDR3 in DNA: TGTGCCAGCAGCCACCAAAGGACAGAGACTAATGAGCAGTTCTTC. Translated, it gives CASSHQRTETNEQFF. The V gene is TRBV4-2, the J gene TRBJ2-1, with D tentatively TRBD1 (6 bases). With 3 bases removed from V and 7 bases from J, the gap between germline ends came to 16 bases. Germline lookup yields CDR1 LGHNA and CDR2 YNFKEQ. The CDR3 covers 15 residues.

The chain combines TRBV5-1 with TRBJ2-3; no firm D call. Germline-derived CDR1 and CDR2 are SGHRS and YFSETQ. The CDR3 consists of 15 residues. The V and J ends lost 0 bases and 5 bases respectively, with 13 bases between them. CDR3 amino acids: CASSLGAFPEDTQYF. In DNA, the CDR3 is TGCGCCAGCAGCTTGGGCGCATTCCCCGAAGATACGCAGTATTTT.

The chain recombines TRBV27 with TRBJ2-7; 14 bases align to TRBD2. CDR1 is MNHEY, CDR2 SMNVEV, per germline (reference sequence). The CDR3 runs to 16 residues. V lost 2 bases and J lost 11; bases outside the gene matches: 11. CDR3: CASSLQIGTSGSQEYF. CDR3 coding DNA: TGTGCCAGCAGTTTACAAATCGGGACTAGCGGGAGTCAGGAGTACTTC.

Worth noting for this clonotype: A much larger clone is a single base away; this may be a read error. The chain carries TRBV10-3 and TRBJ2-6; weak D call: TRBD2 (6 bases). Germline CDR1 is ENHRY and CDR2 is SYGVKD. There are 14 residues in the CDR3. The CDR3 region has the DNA TGTGCCATGCGGGCGGGGACTGGGGCCAACGCCCTGACTTTC. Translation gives CAMRAGTGANALTF.

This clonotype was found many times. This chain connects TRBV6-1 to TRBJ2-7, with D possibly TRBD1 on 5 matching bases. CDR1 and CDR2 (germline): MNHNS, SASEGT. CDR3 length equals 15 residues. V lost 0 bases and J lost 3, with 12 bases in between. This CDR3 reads CASSEATIRGYEQYF. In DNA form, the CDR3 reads TGTGCCAGCAGTGAAGCAACCATAAGGGGCTACGAGCAGTACTTC.

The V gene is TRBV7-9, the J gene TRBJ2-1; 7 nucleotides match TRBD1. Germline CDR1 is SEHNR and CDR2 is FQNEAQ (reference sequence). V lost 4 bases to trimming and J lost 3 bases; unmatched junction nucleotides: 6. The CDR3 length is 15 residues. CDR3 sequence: CASSSPDRVYNEQFF. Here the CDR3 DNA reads TGTGCCAGCAGCTCTCCTGACAGGGTCTACAATGAGCAGTTCTTC.

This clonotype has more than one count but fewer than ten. CDR3 bases: TGCAGTGCTAGGACCGGGACCACGGAGGGGTCCCCCTACGAGCAGTACTTC. It codes for CSARTGTTEGSPYEQYF. V usage is TRBV20-1 and J usage is TRBJ2-7; D possibly corresponds to TRBD2 (6 bases). The germline V and J ends were trimmed by 3 bases and 2 bases, with 23 bases remaining between them. Germline V CDR1 and CDR2: DFQATT, SNEGSKA (reference sequence). This CDR3 is built from 17 residues.

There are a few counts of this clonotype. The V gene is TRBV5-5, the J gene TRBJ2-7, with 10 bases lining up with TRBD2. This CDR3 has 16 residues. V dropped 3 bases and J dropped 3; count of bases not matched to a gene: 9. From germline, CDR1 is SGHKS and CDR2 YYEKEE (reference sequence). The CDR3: CASSYDPGLARYEQYF. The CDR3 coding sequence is TGTGCCAGCAGCTATGACCCGGGACTAGCGCGCTACGAGCAGTACTTC.

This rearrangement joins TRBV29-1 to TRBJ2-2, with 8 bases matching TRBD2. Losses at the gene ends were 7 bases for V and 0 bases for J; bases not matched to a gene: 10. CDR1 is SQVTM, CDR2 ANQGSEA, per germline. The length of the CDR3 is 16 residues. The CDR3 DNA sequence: TGCAGCGCCGGGGTGGTAGCGGGGTCGAACACCGGGGAGCTGTTTTTT. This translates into CSAGVVAGSNTGELFF.

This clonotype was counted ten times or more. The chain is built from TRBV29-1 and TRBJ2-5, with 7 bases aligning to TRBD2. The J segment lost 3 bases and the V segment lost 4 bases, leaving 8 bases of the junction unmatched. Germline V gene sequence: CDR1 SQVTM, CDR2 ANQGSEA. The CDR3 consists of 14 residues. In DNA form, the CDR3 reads TGCAGCGTTGCGGGCAGCGGGGTCGAAGAGACCCAGTACTTC. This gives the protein CSVAGSGVEETQYF. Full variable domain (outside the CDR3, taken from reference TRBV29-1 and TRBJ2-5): SAVISQKPSRDICQRGTSLTIQCQVDSQVTMMFWYRQQPGQSLTLIATANQGSEATYESGFVIDKFPISRPNLTFSTLTVSNMSPEDSSIYLCSVAGSGVEETQYFGPGTRLLVL.

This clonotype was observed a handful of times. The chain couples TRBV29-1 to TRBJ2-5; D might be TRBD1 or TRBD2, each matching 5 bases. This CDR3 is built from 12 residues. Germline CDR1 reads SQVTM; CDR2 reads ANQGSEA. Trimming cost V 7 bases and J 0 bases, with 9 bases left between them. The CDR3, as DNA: TGCAGCGGAGGGACGGACCAAGAGACCCAGTACTTC. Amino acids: CSGGTDQETQYF.

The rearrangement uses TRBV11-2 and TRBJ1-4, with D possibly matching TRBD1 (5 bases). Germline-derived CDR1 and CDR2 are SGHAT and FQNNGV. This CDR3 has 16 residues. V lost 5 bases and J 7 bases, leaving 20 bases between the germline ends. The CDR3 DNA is TGTGCCAGCAGCGGGGGGGGGAGACAGAACCCTGAAAAACTGTTTTTT. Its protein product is CASSGGGRQNPEKLFF.

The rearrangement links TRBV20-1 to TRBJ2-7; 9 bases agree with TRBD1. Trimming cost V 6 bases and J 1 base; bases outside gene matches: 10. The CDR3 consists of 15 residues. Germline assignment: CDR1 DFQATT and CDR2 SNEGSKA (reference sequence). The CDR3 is CSAPRRDRVSYEQYF. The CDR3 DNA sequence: TGCAGTGCGCCCCGGCGGGACAGGGTTTCCTACGAGCAGTACTTC.

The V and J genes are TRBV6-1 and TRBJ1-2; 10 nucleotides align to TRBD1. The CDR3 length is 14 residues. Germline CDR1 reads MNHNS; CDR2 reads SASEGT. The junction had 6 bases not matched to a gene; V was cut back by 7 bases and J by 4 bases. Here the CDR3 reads CASIPGQGPYGYTF. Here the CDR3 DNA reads TGTGCCAGCATTCCGGGACAGGGGCCCTATGGCTACACCTTC.